These T cell receptor beta chains were read from a single sample in a study of T cell responses to AZD1222 COVID-19 vaccine. Data came from immunoSEQ multiplex PCR; TCRdb stores just in-frame clones and leaves some out. Among fewer than 200,000 clones listed, 85% to 95% were seen once. The starting material was peripheral blood, obtained on day 0 of AZD1222 vaccination. Source of these receptors: an adult in good health. The CDR3 runs from the conserved cysteine through the conserved F or W. Each record gives: CDR3 protein, CDR3 DNA, V gene, J gene, D gene, clone size. A D gene is named only where the DNA matches it firmly. Size is stated for part of the rows, as once, few or many counts, or as a class when the clone is expanded.

CDR3: CSATFGYEQFF
DNA: TGCAGCGCGACATTTGGCTATGAGCAGTTCTTC
V: TRBV29-1
J: TRBJ2-1
D: .
size: .

CDR3: CASKKAEPGLGAFF
DNA: TGTGCCAGCAAAAAGGCGGAACCGGGACTAGGAGCTTTCTTT
V: TRBV27
J: TRBJ1-1
D: .
size: once

CDR3: CASSREREAVDEKLFF
DNA: TGCGCCAGCAGCCGTGAAAGGGAGGCCGTTGATGAAAAACTGTTTTTT
V: TRBV4-1
J: TRBJ1-4
D: .
size: .

CDR3: CASSKQGSYGYTF
DNA: TGTGCCAGCAGTAAACAGGGGAGCTATGGCTACACCTTC
V: TRBV6-5
J: TRBJ1-2
D: TRBD1
size: .

CDR3: CASSAARYGYTF
DNA: TGTGCCAGCAGCGCAGCAAGATATGGCTACACCTTC
V: TRBV9
J: TRBJ1-2
D: .
size: .

CDR3: CASSVFPNSNQPQHF
DNA: TGTGCCAGCAGCGTATTTCCTAATAGCAATCAGCCCCAGCATTTT
V: TRBV9
J: TRBJ1-5
D: .
size: .

CDR3: CASTPWTSGPLEQYF
DNA: TGTGCCAGCACGCCATGGACTAGCGGGCCCCTCGAGCAGTACTTC
V: TRBV21-1
J: TRBJ2-7
D: .
size: .

CDR3: CASSVAGTGVYGYTF
DNA: TGTGCCAGCAGCGTAGCTGGGACAGGAGTCTATGGCTACACCTTC
V: TRBV9
J: TRBJ1-2
D: TRBD1
size: .

CDR3: CASRTGPGDYGYTF
DNA: TGTGCCAGCAGGACAGGGCCCGGAGACTATGGCTACACCTTC
V: TRBV2
J: TRBJ1-2
D: TRBD1
size: .

CDR3: CASSLGGSAGHEQFF
DNA: TGCGCCAGCAGCTTGGGCGGTAGCGCGGGCCATGAGCAGTTCTTC
V: TRBV5-1
J: TRBJ2-1
D: .
size: .

CDR3: CATSKNPGQEYGYTF
DNA: TGTGCCACCAGCAAAAATCCGGGACAGGAGTATGGCTACACCTTC
V: TRBV15
J: TRBJ1-2
D: TRBD1
size: .

CDR3: CASTLAGGDEQFF
DNA: TGTGCCAGCACCTTGGCTGGGGGGGATGAGCAGTTCTTC
V: TRBV5-6
J: TRBJ2-1
D: TRBD2
size: .

CDR3: CASSPRTGRDSEAFF
DNA: TGTGCCAGCAGCCCCCGGACAGGGAGGGACTCTGAAGCTTTCTTT
V: TRBV6-4
J: TRBJ1-1
D: TRBD1
size: .

CDR3: CASSPGALAGGHEQYF
DNA: TGTGCCAGCAGCCCTGGGGCACTAGCGGGAGGGCACGAGCAGTACTTC
V: TRBV21-1
J: TRBJ2-7
D: .
size: .

CDR3: CASSPRASSHEQYF
DNA: TGTGCCAGCTCACCCCGCGCGAGCTCCCACGAGCAGTACTTC
V: TRBV18
J: TRBJ2-7
D: .
size: .